These 19 T cell receptor beta chains were sequenced from one sample in a study of neoadjuvant anti-PD-1 for oral cavity cancer. Time point described: after neoadjuvant nivolumab, at surgical resection. TCRdb's table, derived via immunoSEQ multiplex PCR, lists solely in-frame clones and lacks some. The top ten clones hold under 3.5% of a sample with 14,000 or so clones, about three quarters of them seen once. The source was PBMCs, collected after nivolumab (anti-PD-1) treatment. Receptor source: a person aged 40 to 85 with oral cavity squamous cell carcinoma.

This clone was seen a few times. The chain combines TRBV2 with TRBJ1-1, with 7 bases aligning to TRBD1. From germline, CDR1 is SNHLY and CDR2 FYNNEI. J lost 0 bases, V lost 4 bases, and 2 bases had no gene match. The CDR3 is 14 residues long. DNA for the CDR3: TGTGCCAGCAGTGCAGGGACAGTGAACACTGAAGCTTTCTTT. This encodes CASSAGTVNTEAFF.

The CDR3 here is CSVVPDRGGETQYF. The CDR3 region has the DNA TGCAGCGTTGTCCCGGACAGGGGAGGGGAGACCCAGTACTTC. The chain combines TRBV29-1 with TRBJ2-5, with 9 bases identical to TRBD1. Trimming removed 4 bases from V and 5 bases from J; junction bases left unmatched: 8. The CDR3 length is 14 residues. Germline-derived CDR1 and CDR2 are SQVTM and ANQGSEA.

The chain links TRBV6-5 to TRBJ1-5; TRBD1 matches at 8 bases. Germline values: CDR1 MNHEY, CDR2 SVGAGI. Losses at the gene ends were 5 bases for V and 1 base for J; bases not matched to a gene: 4. This CDR3 contains 15 residues. CDR3 sequence (DNA): TGTGCCAGCAGTCCTCAGGGGGCAAGCAATCAGCCCCAGCATTTT. Its protein is CASSPQGASNQPQHF.

The chain couples TRBV6-6 to TRBJ1-1; 8 nucleotides align to TRBD1. The CDR3 covers 14 residues. J lost 3 bases, V lost 6 bases, and 6 bases had no gene match. Germline V gives CDR1 MNHNY, CDR2 SVGAGI (reference sequence). This CDR3 is CASRTGGQYTEAFF. The CDR3 DNA reads as TGTGCCAGCAGAACAGGGGGACAATACACTGAAGCTTTCTTT.

This clone has more than one count but fewer than ten. V usage is TRBV7-9 and J usage is TRBJ1-5, with D unclear. The CDR3 covers 14 residues. The germline V gene has CDR1 SEHNR and CDR2 FQNEAQ (reference sequence). The germline V and J ends were trimmed by 1 base and 5 bases, with 9 bases remaining between them. The CDR3 loop is CASSLDNSHQPQHF. The CDR3 nucleotides are TGTGCCAGCAGCTTAGATAACAGCCATCAGCCCCAGCATTTT.

A few counts support this clone. The CDR3 DNA reads as TGTGCCAGCAGGACGGGACAGGGGGCGCGAGCTTTCTTT. It codes for CASRTGQGARAFF. This rearrangement joins TRBV28 to TRBJ1-1; TRBD1 aligns across 12 bases. The CDR3 runs 13 residues. The V and J ends lost 6 bases and 10 bases, in that order; junction bases with no gene match: 6. CDR1 and CDR2 from the germline V gene are MDHEN and SYDVKM. The variable domain in full, completed from reference TRBV28 and TRBJ1-1, reads DVKVTQSSRYLVKRTGEKVFLECVQDMDHENMFWYRQDPGLGLRLIYFSYDVKMKEKGDIPEGYSVSREKKERFSLILESASTNQTSMYLCASRTGQGARAFFGQGTRLTVV.

The rearrangement joins TRBV4-1 to TRBJ2-7; the D gene is possibly TRBD2 (5 bases). V gave up 0 bases and J gave up 3 bases, with 9 bases separating them. CDR3 length: 14 residues. Germline V gives CDR1 MGHRA, CDR2 YSYEKL. This CDR3 reads CASSQEEGNYEQYF. The CDR3 DNA reads as TGCGCCAGCAGCCAAGAAGAGGGCAACTACGAGCAGTACTTC.

This clone was counted only a few times. The chain uses TRBV18 and TRBJ1-4; 9 bases line up with TRBD1. Germline-derived CDR1 and CDR2 are KGHSH and LQKENI. V shed 7 bases and J 7 bases; nucleotides not matched to a gene: 4. CDR3 size: 13 residues. Here the CDR3 reads CASFRDRAEKLFF. CDR3 coding DNA: TGTGCCAGCTTCCGGGACAGGGCTGAAAAACTGTTTTTT.

The rearrangement uses TRBV7-2 and TRBJ2-2, with D unresolved. The germline V gene encodes CDR1 SGHTA and CDR2 FQGNSA. V lost 5 bases and J lost 1, with 14 bases in between. This CDR3 contains 16 residues. CDR3 residues: CASSPAVTENTGELFF. The CDR3 DNA reads TGTGCCAGCAGCCCTGCTGTCACGGAGAACACCGGGGAGCTGTTTTTT.

The rearrangement joins TRBV6-5 to TRBJ1-3; TRBD1 matches at 8 bases. The CDR3 length is 16 residues. Looked up from germline, CDR1 is MNHEY and CDR2 is SVGAGI. Trimming cost V 0 bases and J 4 bases; bases outside gene matches: 5. CDR3 sequence reads: CASSYSQTGDGNTIYF. The CDR3 region has the DNA TGTGCCAGCAGTTACTCCCAGACAGGGGACGGAAACACCATATATTTT.

V is TRBV15 and J is TRBJ2-7; no firm D call. The germline CDR1 and CDR2 sequences are LNHNV and YYDKDF (reference sequence). The CDR3 runs to 14 residues. V was cut by 0 bases and J by 6 bases, with 12 bases left in between. CDR3 in DNA: TGTGCCACCAGCAGAGATGCGGCCACGGGCGAGCAGTACTTC. Its translation: CATSRDAATGEQYF.

J is TRBJ2-7 and V is TRBV6-1; 9 positions match TRBD1. This CDR3 is built from 14 residues. The V gene's germline CDR1 is MNHNS and CDR2 SASEGT. V was clipped by 6 bases and J by 5 bases; unmatched bases: 8. The CDR3 DNA follows: TGTGCCAGCAGCCTCCGGGACAGGGTCAACGAGCAGTACTTC. Its protein product is CASSLRDRVNEQYF.

The chain carries TRBV6-1 and TRBJ1-2; a possible D gene is TRBD1 (6 bases). CDR1 and CDR2 from the germline V gene are MNHNS and SASEGT. The CDR3 totals 13 residues. The germline V and J ends were trimmed by 3 bases and 5 bases, with 10 bases remaining between them. The CDR3 spells CASSDGQIYGYTF. In DNA, the CDR3 is TGTGCCAGCAGTGATGGACAGATTTATGGCTACACCTTC.

The V gene is TRBV10-3, the J gene TRBJ2-3; possibly TRBD2 for D (5 bases). Germline V gives CDR1 ENHRY, CDR2 SYGVKD. V dropped 3 bases and J dropped 3 bases, with 13 bases sitting between them. There are 15 residues in the CDR3. CDR3 nucleotide sequence: TGTGCCATCAGTGAAAATCCGAGGGAGACAGATACGCAGTATTTT. Protein sequence: CAISENPRETDTQYF.

In this sample, this clone turned up a few times. This chain links TRBV7-9 with TRBJ2-7; the match to TRBD2 covers 12 bases. The CDR3 extends over 14 amino acids. With 5 bases clipped from V and 7 bases from J, the junction kept 6 bases outside the gene matches. Per germline, CDR1 SEHNR and CDR2 FQNEAQ (reference sequence). CDR3 sequence reads: CASSGLAGSIEQYF. As DNA, the CDR3 is TGTGCCAGCAGCGGACTAGCGGGGTCTATAGAGCAGTACTTC. The entire variable domain, with the rest obtained from reference TRBV7-9 and TRBJ2-7, is as follows: DTGVSQNPRHKITKRGQNVTFRCDPISEHNRLYWYRQTLGQGPEFLTYFQNEAQLEKSRLLSDRFSAERPKGSFSTLEIQRTEQGDSAMYLCASSGLAGSIEQYFGPGTRLTVT.

The gene calls are TRBV11-2 and TRBJ2-4, with 7 bases aligning to TRBD1. The CDR3 runs 15 residues. The V gene's germline CDR1 is SGHAT and CDR2 FQNNGV. The V and J ends lost 5 bases and 4 bases, in that order; junction bases with no gene match: 8. CDR3 region: CASSPLDRTKNIQYF. CDR3 sequence (DNA): TGTGCCAGCAGCCCCCTGGACAGGACAAAAAACATTCAGTACTTC.

The chain recombines TRBV30 with TRBJ2-1; D may be TRBD1 or TRBD2 (5 bases each). Per germline, CDR1 GTSNPN and CDR2 SVGIG (reference sequence). CDR3 size: 16 residues. V gave up 0 bases and J gave up 5 bases, with 17 bases separating them. CDR3 DNA: TGTGCCTGGAGTGTAGGGTGGGACCAGGGTAACAATGAGCAGTTCTTC. It translates to CAWSVGWDQGNNEQFF.

The J gene is TRBJ2-3, the V gene TRBV5-1; 9 nucleotides match TRBD2. V trimming: 5 bases; J trimming: 5 bases; junction bases outside the gene matches: 9. Germline CDR1 is SGHRS and CDR2 is YFSETQ. The CDR3 sequence is 15 residues long. The CDR3 spells CASRILAGEKDTQYF. As DNA, the CDR3 is TGCGCCAGCAGGATTTTAGCGGGAGAAAAAGATACGCAGTATTTT.

The chain couples TRBV27 to TRBJ1-5; weak D call: TRBD1 (5 bases). The CDR3 spans 13 residues. V lost 2 bases and J 4 bases, leaving 6 bases between the germline ends. Germline CDR1 reads MNHEY; CDR2 reads SMNVEV (reference sequence). The CDR3 loop is CASSLRGNQPQHF. The CDR3 DNA sequence: TGTGCCAGCAGTTTACGGGGGAATCAGCCCCAGCATTTT.